This T cell receptor (beta chain) was recorded in a study of beta chain features in type 1 diabetes. The CDR3 has 13 residues. CDR1 and CDR2 (germline): SQVTM, ANQGSEA. Between the trimmed V and J ends, which lost 7 bases and 1 base, there was a span of 14 bases. A few counts support this clone. What it binds is not known. The investigators reverse transcribed all of the isolated RNA, so they sequenced expressed TCRB transcripts. TCRdb's table, derived via immunoSEQ multiplex PCR, lists solely in-frame clones and lacks some. The data contain about 200,000 clones, approximately 11% of them singletons. Study results and caveats: Healthy donors had naive, central memory and Treg TCRB repertoires that appeared less similar than those seen among patients.

This sequence was found in a young man in good health. The sequencing input was central memory CD4+ T cells from blood. The V call is TRBV29-1, the J call TRBJ2-7, with D perhaps assigned TRBD1 or TRBD2 (5 bases each). CDR3 sequence reads: CSGTLGVSYEQYF. The CDR3, as DNA: TGCAGCGGCACCCTGGGGGTTTCCTACGAGCAGTACTTC.